This T cell receptor (beta chain) came from a study of blood T cell repertoires in COVID-19. Sequencing used immunoSEQ multiplex PCR; TCRdb keeps in-frame clones, though not all of them. The sample lists around 320,000 clones; nearly 90% were seen once. The study recruited exposed participants who had met a COVID-19 case within 2 weeks before entry. Germline V gene sequence: CDR1 SGHRS, CDR2 YFSETQ. V gave up 0 bases and J gave up 3 bases, with 9 bases separating them. The CDR3 consists of 14 residues. In this sample, this clone turned up once. The chain has TRBV5-1 and TRBJ1-1; D is ambiguous. This clonotype originated in a woman between 50 and 59 years old who had been exposed to COVID-19. Sequencing input: PBMCs or T cells enriched from blood (not recorded which). The CDR3 region has the DNA TGCGCCAGCAGCTTGGGGGCGGGAGACACTGAAGCTTTCTTT. It specifies CASSLGAGDTEAFF.